This T cell receptor beta chain was retrieved from a study of cytomegalovirus exposure and HLA in healthy donors. Study-wide results and limits: The authors later linked a missense DCLRE1C variant to TCR beta V- and J-gene trimming. Researchers catalogued approximately 170 TCR beta chains as cytomegalovirus-associated.

As for this clone: Its antigen remains unidentified.

In the PCR, 60 Vbeta and 13 Jbeta primers were used. Some clones are missing from TCRdb's copy, which holds only in-frame ones; the method was immunoSEQ multiplex PCR. The sample table includes 50,000 to 55,000 clones. This CDR3 has 15 residues. Losses at the gene ends were 6 bases for V and 0 bases for J; bases not matched to a gene: 5. From germline, CDR1 is LNHDA and CDR2 SQIVND (reference sequence). This chain connects TRBV19 to TRBJ1-5; 7 bases are shared with TRBD1. Sequences were obtained from PBMCs. The source of this sequence is a woman aged 60-75 years in good health and CMV-seropositive. CDR3 sequence reads: CASSWDSYSNQPQHF. In DNA form, the CDR3 reads TGTGCCAGTAGCTGGGACAGTTATAGCAATCAGCCCCAGCATTTT.